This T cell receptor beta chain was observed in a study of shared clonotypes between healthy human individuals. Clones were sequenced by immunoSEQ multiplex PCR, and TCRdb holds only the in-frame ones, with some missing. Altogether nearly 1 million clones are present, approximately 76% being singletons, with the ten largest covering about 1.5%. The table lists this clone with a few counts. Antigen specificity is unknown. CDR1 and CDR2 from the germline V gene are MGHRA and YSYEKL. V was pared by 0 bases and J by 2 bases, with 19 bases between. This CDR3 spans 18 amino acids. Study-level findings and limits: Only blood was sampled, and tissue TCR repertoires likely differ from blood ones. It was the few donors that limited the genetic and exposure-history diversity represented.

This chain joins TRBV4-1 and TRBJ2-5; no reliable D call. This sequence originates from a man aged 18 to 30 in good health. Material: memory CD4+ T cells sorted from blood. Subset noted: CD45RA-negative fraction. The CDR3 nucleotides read TGCGCCAGCAGCCAAGATCGGTCTCACTTTCAACCTCAAGAGACCCAGTACTTC. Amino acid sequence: CASSQDRSHFQPQETQYF.